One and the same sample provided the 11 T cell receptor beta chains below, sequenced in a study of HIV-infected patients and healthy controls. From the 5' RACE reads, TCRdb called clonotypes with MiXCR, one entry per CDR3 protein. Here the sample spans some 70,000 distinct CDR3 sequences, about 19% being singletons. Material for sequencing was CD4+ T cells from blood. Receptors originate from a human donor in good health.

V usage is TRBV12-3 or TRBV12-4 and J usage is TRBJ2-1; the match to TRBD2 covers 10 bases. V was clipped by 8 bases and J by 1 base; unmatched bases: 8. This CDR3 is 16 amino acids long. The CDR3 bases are TGTGCCAGCGGGGCTAGCGGGAGTGGGTCCTACAATGAGCAGTTCTTC. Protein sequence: CASGASGSGSYNEQFF.

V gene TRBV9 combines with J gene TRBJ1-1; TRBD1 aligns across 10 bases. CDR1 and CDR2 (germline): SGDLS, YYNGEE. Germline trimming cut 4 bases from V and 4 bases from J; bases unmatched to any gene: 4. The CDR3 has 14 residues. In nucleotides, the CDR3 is TGTGCCAGCAGCCGGGGACAGGGGAGCACTGAAGCTTTCTTT. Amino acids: CASSRGQGSTEAFF.

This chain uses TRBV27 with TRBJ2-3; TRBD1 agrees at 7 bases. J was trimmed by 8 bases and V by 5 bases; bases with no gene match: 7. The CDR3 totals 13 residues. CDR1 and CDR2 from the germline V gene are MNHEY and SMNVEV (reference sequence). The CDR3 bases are TGTGCCAGCAGTAGAACAGGGGTTGGTACGCAGTATTTT. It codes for CASSRTGVGTQYF.

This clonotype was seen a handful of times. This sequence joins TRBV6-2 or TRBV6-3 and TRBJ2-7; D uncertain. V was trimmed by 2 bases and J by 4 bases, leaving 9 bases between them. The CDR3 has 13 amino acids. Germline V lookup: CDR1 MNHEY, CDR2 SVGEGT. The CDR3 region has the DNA TGTGCCAGCAGTTACAGTCTCGGGTACGAGCAGTACTTC. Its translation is CASSYSLGYEQYF.

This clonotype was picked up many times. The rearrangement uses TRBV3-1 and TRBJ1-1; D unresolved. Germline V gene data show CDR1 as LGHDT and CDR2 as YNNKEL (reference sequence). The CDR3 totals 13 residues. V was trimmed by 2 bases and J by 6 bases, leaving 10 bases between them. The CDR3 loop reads CASSQREGSEAFF. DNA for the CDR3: TGTGCCAGCAGCCAACGGGAGGGCTCTGAAGCTTTCTTT.

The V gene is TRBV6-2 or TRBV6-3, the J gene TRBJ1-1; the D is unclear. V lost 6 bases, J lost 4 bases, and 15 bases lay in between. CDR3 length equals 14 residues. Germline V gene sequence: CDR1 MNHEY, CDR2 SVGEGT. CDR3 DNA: TGTGCCAGCAGCCGAACGGGGAGGGCCACTGAAGCTTTCTTT. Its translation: CASSRTGRATEAFF.

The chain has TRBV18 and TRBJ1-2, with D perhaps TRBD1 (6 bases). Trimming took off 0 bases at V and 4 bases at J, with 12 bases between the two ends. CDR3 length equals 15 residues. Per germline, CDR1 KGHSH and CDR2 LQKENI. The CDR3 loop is CASSPPWTEAYGYTF. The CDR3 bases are TGTGCCAGCTCACCACCGTGGACAGAAGCCTATGGCTACACCTTC.

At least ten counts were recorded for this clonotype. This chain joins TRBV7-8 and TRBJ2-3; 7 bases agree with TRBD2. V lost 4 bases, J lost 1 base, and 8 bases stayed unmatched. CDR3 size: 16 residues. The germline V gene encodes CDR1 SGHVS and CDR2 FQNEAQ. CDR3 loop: CASSSTISGGTDTQYF. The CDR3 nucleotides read TGTGCCAGCAGCTCAACGATCAGCGGGGGCACAGATACGCAGTATTTT.

DNA of the CDR3: TGCAGTGCTATCCGGACAGGATACTCCTACGAGCAGTACTTC. Translating gives CSAIRTGYSYEQYF. The chain has TRBV20-1 and TRBJ2-7; 7 positions agree with TRBD1. The ends lost 4 bases at V and 0 bases at J; junction bases unmatched: 6. This CDR3 has 14 amino acids. CDR1 DFQATT and CDR2 SNEGSKA come from the germline V gene (reference sequence).

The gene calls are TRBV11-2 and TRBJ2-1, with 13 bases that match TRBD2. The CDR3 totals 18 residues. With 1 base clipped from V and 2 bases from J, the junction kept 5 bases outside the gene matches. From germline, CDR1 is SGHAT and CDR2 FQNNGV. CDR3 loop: CASSLVGGTSGTYNEQFF. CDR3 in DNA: TGTGCCAGCAGCTTAGTGGGGGGGACTAGCGGGACCTACAATGAGCAGTTCTTC.

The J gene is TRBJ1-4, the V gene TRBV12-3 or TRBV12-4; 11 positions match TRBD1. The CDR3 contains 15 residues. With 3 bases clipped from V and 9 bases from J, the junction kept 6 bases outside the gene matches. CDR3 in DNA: TGTGCCAGCAGTTTGAGGGGACAGGGGGTTCAAAAACTGTTTTTT. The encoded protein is CASSLRGQGVQKLFF.